This record covers a single T cell receptor beta chain. No antigen is known for it. The data derive from a study of T cells in Graves' hyperthyroidism and ophthalmopathy. General study findings and limits: Ophthalmopathy, which appeared later, was predicted by the model a median roughly 6.6 months before onset.

RNA transcripts yielded amplified TCR beta CDR3 regions. A set of HTBI primers served as the primers for a first-round RT-PCR of the TCR CDR3. TCRdb re-called the multiplex PCR reads through MiXCR, storing one row per CDR3 protein. Counted here are about 560,000 distinct CDR3 sequences, 16% occurring once; the ten biggest clones make up around 19%. Fresh peripheral blood, about 9.3 ml, yielded the PBMCs. The material sequenced was blood. The sequence was obtained from a woman under 30 with Graves' hyperthyroidism.

The CDR3 reads CASSLVRQGPYEQYF. Written as DNA, the CDR3 is TGTGCCAGCAGCTTGGTTAGGCAGGGACCCTACGAGCAGTACTTC. The V call is TRBV5-5, the J call TRBJ2-7; D assignment may be TRBD1 or TRBD2 (5 bases each). The germline V gene encodes CDR1 SGHKS and CDR2 YYEKEE (reference sequence). V dropped 0 bases and J dropped 2 bases, with 12 bases sitting between them. This CDR3 is 15 amino acids long.